This T cell receptor (beta chain) was sequenced for a study of T cells in Graves' hyperthyroidism and ophthalmopathy. At the level of the study: Once the initial diagnosis was made, peripheral blood was obtained before any treatment. Notes on the study in general: Ophthalmopathy was distinguished from stable hyperthyroidism by 13 V-J signatures. Blood also carried most thyroid clonotypes expanded above 0.001.

RNA transcripts provided the source from which TCR beta CDR3 regions were amplified. TCR CDR3 underwent first-round RT-PCR with the HTBI primer set. TCRdb reprocessed the multiplex PCR reads with MiXCR, giving one entry per CDR3 protein. The data contain 150,000 or so distinct CDR3 sequences, approximately 24% of them seen just once; the ten biggest clones take up 65% to 80%. Criteria for exclusion of patients were uncontrolled infection, other autoimmune disease, pregnancy or lactation. As for this clonotype: Its antigen is unidentified.

Germline values: CDR1 SGHNT, CDR2 YYREEE (reference sequence). CDR3 length: 17 amino acids. The ends lost 0 bases at V and 4 bases at J; junction bases unmatched: 10. The source of this sequence is a woman aged 45 to 65 with Graves' hyperthyroidism that later progressed to Graves' ophthalmopathy. V is TRBV5-4 and J is TRBJ2-7, with 10 bases that match TRBD2. Sequenced material: blood. As DNA, the CDR3 is TGTGCCAGCAGCTTGGGAGGACTAGCGGTAGCGGGATACGAGCAGTACTTC. It encodes CASSLGGLAVAGYEQYF.